A single sample gave rise to the 6 T cell receptor beta chains below, sequenced in a study of blood T cell repertoires in COVID-19. Measured with immunoSEQ multiplex PCR; TCRdb has only the in-frame clones, and not every one. The table records just under 300,000 clones, around nine tenths of them present only once. The specimen was peripheral blood. Receptor source: a man aged 65 to 79 with acute or convalescent COVID-19.

The rearrangement joins TRBV6-2 or TRBV6-3 to TRBJ2-4; 11 bases agree with TRBD1. This CDR3 spans 18 amino acids. J was trimmed by 0 bases and V by 4 bases; bases with no gene match: 8. From germline, CDR1 is MNHEY and CDR2 SVGEGT. CDR3: CASSWDRGLEVAKNIQYF. CDR3 nucleotides: TGTGCCAGCAGTTGGGACAGGGGGTTGGAAGTAGCCAAAAACATTCAGTACTTC.

The chain links TRBV5-5 to TRBJ1-1; TRBD1 agrees at 7 bases. The CDR3 extends over 14 amino acids. V lost 3 bases, J lost 4 bases, and 6 bases stayed unmatched. The germline V gene encodes CDR1 SGHKS and CDR2 YYEKEE (reference sequence). In DNA, the CDR3 is TGTGCCAGCAGCTGGGGGCAGGGGGGCACTGAAGCTTTCTTT. It is translated as CASSWGQGGTEAFF.

This chain connects TRBV4-2 to TRBJ2-1; 9 nucleotides match TRBD1. The J segment lost 7 bases and the V segment lost 3 bases, leaving 10 bases of the junction unmatched. CDR1 and CDR2 (germline): LGHNA, YNFKEQ. The CDR3 sequence is 16 residues long. CDR3 sequence (DNA): TGTGCCAGCAGCCAGACCGGGACAGGGAGCAGGAATGAGCAGTTCTTC. Protein sequence: CASSQTGTGSRNEQFF.

V gene TRBV5-1 combines with J gene TRBJ1-1, with D tentatively TRBD1 (5 bases). V lost 0 bases and J lost 6, with 15 bases in between. Germline CDR1 is SGHRS and CDR2 is YFSETQ. This CDR3 region has 15 residues. The CDR3 region has the DNA TGCGCCAGCAGCTTGGACGTTCTTCCGGGGGCTGAAGCTTTCTTT. This sequence encodes CASSLDVLPGAEAFF. The full variable domain, completed using reference TRBV5-1 and TRBJ1-1, is KAGVTQTPRYLIKTRGQQVTLSCSPISGHRSVSWYQQTPGQGLQFLFEYFSETQRNKGNFPGRFSGRQFSNSRSEMNVSTLELGDSALYLCASSLDVLPGAEAFFGQGTRLTVV.

The V and J genes are TRBV5-1 and TRBJ2-2; weak D call: TRBD2 (7 bases). The germline CDR1 and CDR2 sequences are SGHRS and YFSETQ. This CDR3 contains 12 residues. V lost 4 bases, J lost 8 bases, and 9 bases lay in between. This CDR3 reads CASSAGAGELFF. In DNA form, the CDR3 reads TGCGCCAGCAGCGCGGGGGCTGGGGAGCTGTTTTTT.

The gene calls are TRBV11-2 and TRBJ2-7; a possible D gene is TRBD1 (6 bases). The CDR3 covers 16 residues. Trimming left V 5 bases short and J 2 bases short, with 19 bases between. Germline V gene lookup returns CDR1 SGHAT and CDR2 FQNNGV. CDR3 sequence: CASSLAQGSRTYEQYF. The CDR3 bases are TGTGCCAGCAGCCTCGCCCAGGGGAGTAGGACCTACGAGCAGTACTTC.